The 29 T cell receptor beta chains below were found in one sample sequenced in a study of blood T cell repertoires in COVID-19. Libraries were prepared by immunoSEQ multiplex PCR; TCRdb keeps only in-frame clonotypes and omits some of them. This repertoire shows 80,000 to 100,000 clones, approximately 86% found once; its top ten account for 15% to 20%. The sequenced material came from peripheral blood. These receptors were obtained from a woman aged 80 or over with acute or convalescent COVID-19.

The chain uses TRBV30 and TRBJ1-6, with TRBD1 matching 9 bases. Germline CDR1 reads GTSNPN; CDR2 reads SVGIG (reference sequence). There are 14 residues in the CDR3. V gave up 1 base and J gave up 9 bases; unmatched junction bases: 4. CDR3 region: CAWSATGGGSPLHF. The CDR3 bases are TGTGCCTGGAGTGCCACAGGGGGCGGTTCACCCCTCCACTTT.

The chain recombines TRBV11-2 with TRBJ2-7; the D gene is possibly TRBD1 (5 bases). Germline CDR1 reads SGHAT; CDR2 reads FQNNGV. The CDR3 spans 15 residues. V lost 1 base to trimming and J lost 5 bases, with 15 bases between them. The CDR3 bases are TGTGCCAGCAGCTTAGCTCGCGCAGGGTGGGACGAGCAGTACTTC. The encoded protein is CASSLARAGWDEQYF.

The chain has TRBV2 and TRBJ1-3; 7 positions match TRBD1. The CDR3 totals 14 residues. CDR1 SNHLY and CDR2 FYNNEI come from the germline V gene. V gave up 7 bases and J gave up 4 bases; unmatched junction bases: 7. DNA for the CDR3: TGTGCCAGCACCAGGGGGACACGCGGAAACACCATATATTTT. It codes for CASTRGTRGNTIYF.

This clone appeared a single time. V is TRBV19 and J is TRBJ2-2; TRBD1 is a possible D gene (6 bases). Trimming pared 9 bases from V and 6 bases from J, leaving 20 bases between. Per germline, CDR1 LNHDA and CDR2 SQIVND (reference sequence). CDR3 length: 15 residues. Written as DNA, the CDR3 is TGTGCCAGCCGGGACACCCAGAAGGGAGCCGGGGAGCTGTTTTTT. This gives the protein CASRDTQKGAGELFF. The full variable domain, with the rest looked up from reference TRBV19 and TRBJ2-2, is DGGITQSPKYLFRKEGQNVTLSCEQNLNHDAMYWYRQDPGQGLRLIYYSQIVNDFQKGDIAEGYSVSREKKESFPLTVTSAQKNPTAFYLCASRDTQKGAGELFFGEGSRLTVL.

This rearrangement joins TRBV7-3 to TRBJ2-1, with TRBD2 identical over 11 bases. This CDR3 region has 18 residues. Trimming cost V 5 bases and J 9 bases; bases outside gene matches: 18. Looked up from germline, CDR1 is SGHTA and CDR2 is FQGTGA. The DNA for the CDR3 is TGTGCCAGCAGCCCCGGTGTTAGCGGGGGGGCCAGGGTCGGTGAGCAGTTCTTC. Protein product: CASSPGVSGGARVGEQFF.

This clone was picked up one time. The chain combines TRBV3-1 (or the pseudogene TRBV3-2) with TRBJ2-5, with 9 bases lining up with TRBD2. V was pared by 3 bases and J by 5 bases, with 4 bases of the junction left unmatched. CDR3 length: 14 residues. Germline V gene data show CDR1 as LGHDT and CDR2 as YNNKEL (reference sequence). The CDR3 sequence is CASSQTTSGETQYF. The CDR3 nucleotides are TGTGCCAGCAGCCAGACGACTAGCGGCGAGACCCAGTACTTC.

The chain is built from TRBV19 and TRBJ1-4; 9 nucleotides align to TRBD1. The V gene end was trimmed by 3 bases and the J gene end by 6 bases; junction bases not matched to a gene: 8. CDR1 and CDR2 from the germline V gene are LNHDA and SQIVND (reference sequence). This CDR3 has 16 amino acids. The CDR3 nucleotides are TGTGCCAGTAGTATCCGCCGACAGGGGGATCATGAAAAACTGTTTTTT. It is translated as CASSIRRQGDHEKLFF.

V usage is TRBV7-2 and J usage is TRBJ2-7; D might be TRBD1 (5 bases). CDR1 is SGHTA and CDR2 is FQGNSA in the germline V gene. V gave up 5 bases and J gave up 9 bases, with 17 bases separating them. The CDR3 loop spans 13 amino acids. Here the CDR3 reads CASSPPTVGAQYF. The CDR3 DNA reads TGTGCCAGCAGCCCCCCGACAGTTGGCGCGCAGTACTTC.

This clone came up a few times. The V call is TRBV6-5, the J call TRBJ1-2; D is undetermined. Germline V lookup: CDR1 MNHEY, CDR2 SVGAGI. Trimming stripped 0 bases from V and 4 bases from J, with 15 bases between. This CDR3 has 16 amino acids. The CDR3 loop is CASSYSLSAPFYGYTF. The CDR3 DNA reads as TGTGCCAGCAGTTACTCGTTGTCAGCGCCTTTCTATGGCTACACCTTC.

The chain combines TRBV3-1 (or the pseudogene TRBV3-2) with TRBJ2-1; 7 bases agree with TRBD1. Germline assignment: CDR1 LGHDT and CDR2 YNNKEL (reference sequence). The CDR3 is 12 residues long. V lost 4 bases, J lost 12 bases, and 6 bases stayed unmatched. The CDR3, as DNA: TGTGCCAGCAGCCGAAGGGACAGAGGGCAGTTCTTC. Encoded protein: CASSRRDRGQFF.

The rearrangement joins TRBV18 to TRBJ2-7; TRBD2 aligns across 7 bases. Germline lookup yields CDR1 KGHSH and CDR2 LQKENI. CDR3 length: 14 amino acids. Unmatched junction bases numbered 4, after V lost 1 base and J lost 4 bases. DNA for the CDR3: TGTGCCAGCTCACCACGAGGGGAGGGGTACGAGCAGTACTTC. Translated, it gives CASSPRGEGYEQYF.

This clone came up once. The chain uses TRBV7-6 and TRBJ1-2, with D perhaps TRBD1 (5 bases). CDR1 and CDR2 (germline): SGHVS, FNYEAQ. The CDR3 has 18 residues. Between the trimmed V and J ends, which lost 0 bases and 3 bases, there was a span of 20 bases. The CDR3 coding sequence is TGTGCCAGCAGCTTAGCGAAGGGTAAGGGGTTTCAGGACTATGGCTACACCTTC. This sequence encodes CASSLAKGKGFQDYGYTF. Looking up the rest from reference TRBV7-6 and TRBJ1-2 gives the full variable domain: GAGVSQSPRYKVTKRGQDVALRCDPISGHVSLYWYRQALGQGPEFLTYFNYEAQQDKSGLPNDRFSAERPEGSISTLTIQRTEQRDSAMYRCASSLAKGKGFQDYGYTFGSGTRLTVV.

The chain links TRBV10-3 to TRBJ2-7; no definite D call. The length of the CDR3 is 15 residues. The V end was cut by 4 bases, the J end by 6 bases, with 19 bases between. The germline gives CDR1 ENHRY, CDR2 SYGVKD. CDR3 DNA: TGTGCCATCAGTGGCGGTAGGAGCCTCCCGGTCGAGCAGTACTTC. Translation: CAISGGRSLPVEQYF.

The chain combines TRBV9 with TRBJ2-7; TRBD1 agrees at 7 bases. The CDR3 loop spans 15 amino acids. Germline V gives CDR1 SGDLS, CDR2 YYNGEE. The J segment lost 5 bases and the V segment lost 4 bases, leaving 12 bases of the junction unmatched. The CDR3: CASSPRQGPEDEQYF. CDR3 bases: TGTGCCAGCAGCCCGCGACAGGGTCCAGAGGACGAGCAGTACTTC.

The chain employs TRBV7-2 and TRBJ2-5; the D is unclear. The V and J ends lost 5 bases and 4 bases respectively, with 11 bases between them. The CDR3 loop spans 13 amino acids. CDR1 is SGHTA, CDR2 FQGNSA, per germline. The CDR3 reads CASSPRLRETQYF. In DNA, the CDR3 is TGTGCCAGCAGCCCTAGACTTAGAGAGACCCAGTACTTC.

This chain links TRBV13 with TRBJ2-1; 11 nucleotides line up with TRBD2. Germline CDR1 and CDR2: PRHDT and FYEKMQ (reference sequence). V was clipped by 3 bases and J by 7 bases; unmatched bases: 5. The CDR3 contains 15 residues. CDR3 loop: CASSFSTSGVNEQFF. The CDR3, as DNA: TGTGCCAGCAGCTTCTCGACTAGCGGGGTTAATGAGCAGTTCTTC.

V and J are TRBV7-9 and TRBJ1-4; 8 bases are shared with TRBD1. The length of the CDR3 is 15 residues. V dropped 3 bases and J dropped 7; count of bases not matched to a gene: 7. Germline values: CDR1 SEHNR, CDR2 FQNEAQ (reference sequence). Written as DNA, the CDR3 is TGTGCCAGCAGCTTCTTGGACAGGGCCGGTGAAAAACTGTTTTTT. Its protein is CASSFLDRAGEKLFF.

J is TRBJ2-3 and V is TRBV18; 8 nucleotides line up with TRBD1. Per germline, CDR1 KGHSH and CDR2 LQKENI. The CDR3 totals 18 residues. V lost 4 bases to trimming and J lost 0 bases; unmatched junction nucleotides: 12. CDR3 coding DNA: TGTGCCAGCTCACGTTCCCGATCCCGGGACAGGAGCACAGATACGCAGTATTTT. It yields the protein CASSRSRSRDRSTDTQYF.

Of note for this clone: The same CDR3 arises from other DNA sequences in this sample as well. The chain links TRBV5-1 to TRBJ1-2; D gene ambiguous. Per the germline V gene, CDR1 is SGHRS and CDR2 is YFSETQ. Trimming shortened V by 3 bases and J by 2 bases, and 8 bases separated the two germline ends. CDR3 length: 13 residues. In nucleotides, the CDR3 is TGCGCCAGCAGCTCAGGACTGAACTATGGCTACACCTTC. This codes for CASSSGLNYGYTF.

DNA of the CDR3: TGTGCCAGCAGAGCCACAGGGGTCAGAGGCCAAGAGACCCAGTACTTC. It codes for CASRATGVRGQETQYF. The V and J genes are TRBV2 and TRBJ2-5; the match to TRBD1 covers 7 bases. Germline V gene lookup returns CDR1 SNHLY and CDR2 FYNNEI. The CDR3 is 16 amino acids. V dropped 6 bases and J dropped 1; count of bases not matched to a gene: 11.

This chain connects TRBV5-4 to TRBJ2-5; TRBD2 is a possible D gene (5 bases). Germline V gene sequence: CDR1 SGHNT, CDR2 YYREEE (reference sequence). Trimming took off 6 bases at V and 7 bases at J, with 19 bases between the two ends. This CDR3 has 14 amino acids. CDR3 loop: CASKLEGGRGTQYF. The DNA of the CDR3 is TGTGCCAGCAAGCTTGAGGGCGGACGGGGGACCCAGTACTTC.

The chain combines TRBV30 with TRBJ2-7, with 7 bases matching TRBD2. V trimming: 3 bases; J trimming: 5 bases; junction bases outside the gene matches: 13. The CDR3 is 15 residues long. Per germline, CDR1 GTSNPN and CDR2 SVGIG (reference sequence). CDR3 amino acids: CAWRGGGRAGHEQYF. The DNA of the CDR3 is TGTGCCTGGAGAGGTGGTGGGAGGGCCGGGCACGAGCAGTACTTC.

The rearrangement joins TRBV11-1 to TRBJ2-6; D gene unclear. The CDR3 is 16 amino acids. V gave up 2 bases and J gave up 4 bases, with 12 bases separating them. Germline CDR1 and CDR2: SGHAT and FQDESV (reference sequence). The CDR3 DNA follows: TGTGCCAGCAGCTTAAGAAAAGCAACCGGGGCCAACGTCCTGACTTTC. It encodes CASSLRKATGANVLTF.

The rearrangement uses TRBV5-1 and TRBJ1-4, with D perhaps matching TRBD1 (6 bases). Germline CDR1 is SGHRS and CDR2 is YFSETQ. V was cut by 3 bases and J by 2 bases, with 17 bases left in between. The CDR3 is 17 amino acids. Here the CDR3 reads CASSYQGPRGTNEKLFF. In DNA, the CDR3 is TGCGCCAGCAGCTATCAGGGGCCGCGCGGGACTAATGAAAAACTGTTTTTT. The full variable domain, rest sourced from reference TRBV5-1 and TRBJ1-4, is KAGVTQTPRYLIKTRGQQVTLSCSPISGHRSVSWYQQTPGQGLQFLFEYFSETQRNKGNFPGRFSGRQFSNSRSEMNVSTLELGDSALYLCASSYQGPRGTNEKLFFGSGTQLSVL.

The V gene is TRBV19, the J gene TRBJ2-5, with TRBD1 matching over 7 bases. This CDR3 is 17 amino acids long. V was pared by 2 bases and J by 5 bases, with 14 bases of the junction left unmatched. Per germline, CDR1 LNHDA and CDR2 SQIVND (reference sequence). CDR3: CASSIWTGLDRAETQYF. CDR3 nucleotide sequence: TGTGCCAGTAGTATATGGACAGGCCTAGATCGAGCGGAGACCCAGTACTTC.

The gene calls are TRBV5-1 and TRBJ2-2; 8 nucleotides line up with TRBD2. CDR3 length: 15 residues. Germline V gives CDR1 SGHRS, CDR2 YFSETQ. V gave up 3 bases and J gave up 3 bases; unmatched junction bases: 4. CDR3 nucleotides: TGCGCCAGCAGCTCCGGGGGGGGGTACACCGGGGAGCTGTTTTTT. Its translation is CASSSGGGYTGELFF.

In its sample, this clone was seen a few times. J is TRBJ2-1 and V is TRBV5-1; 9 nucleotides match TRBD2. Germline CDR1 reads SGHRS; CDR2 reads YFSETQ. V lost 4 bases, J lost 8 bases, and 13 bases stayed unmatched. The CDR3 is made up of 16 amino acids. The CDR3 region has the DNA TGCGCCAGCAGCACCAGAAGCGGGGGGCCTGCGCATGAGCAGTTCTTC. It encodes CASSTRSGGPAHEQFF.

The rearrangement uses TRBV11-3 and TRBJ1-1; TRBD1 aligns across 10 bases. Germline trimming cut 5 bases from V and 1 base from J; bases unmatched to any gene: 7. The CDR3 has 16 amino acids. Germline V gene lookup returns CDR1 SGHNT and CDR2 YENEEA. In DNA form, the CDR3 reads TGTGCCAGCAGCCGAGGGACAGGGGATCCGAACACTGAAGCTTTCTTT. Encoded protein: CASSRGTGDPNTEAFF.

The V call is TRBV11-1, the J call TRBJ1-1, with D possibly TRBD1 on 5 matching bases. The germline V and J ends were trimmed by 6 bases and 4 bases, with 15 bases remaining between them. The germline gives CDR1 SGHAT, CDR2 FQDESV (reference sequence). The CDR3 is 14 amino acids. CDR3 protein: CASRRSRVTTEAFF. The CDR3 DNA is TGTGCCAGCAGGAGAAGCAGGGTCACCACTGAAGCTTTCTTT.